The rows below give T cell receptor beta chains drawn from one sample of a study of CD8+CD57+ T cells in acquired aplastic anemia. TCRdb re-called the reads through MiXCR, storing one row per CDR3 protein. The repertoire has 450,000 to 600,000 distinct CDR3 sequences, approximately 33% of them found once; the top ten carry 0.82%. Sequenced: sorted CD4+, CD8+, or CD8+CD57+ T cells (not recorded which) from PBMCs. The source of these receptors is a human donor with aplastic anemia. Each CDR3 is given with its conserved first and last residue. The order of the fields is J gene, D gene, clone size, V gene, CDR3 protein, CDR3 DNA. The D gene is left open where the match is weak. Not all rows give a size; the values are once, few, many and, for expanded clones, a class.

j_call: TRBJ1-1; d_call: TRBD1; clone_size: many; v_call: TRBV19; cdr3_aa: CASQTGQGRGTEAFF; cdr3_nt: TGTGCCAGCCAAACGGGACAGGGGAGGGGGACTGAAGCTTTCTTT
j_call: TRBJ2-2; d_call: TRBD1; clone_size: many; v_call: TRBV19; cdr3_aa: CASRKDRFDTGELFF; cdr3_nt: TGTGCCAGTAGGAAGGACAGGTTTGACACCGGGGAGCTGTTTTTT
j_call: TRBJ1-5; d_call: TRBD1; clone_size: NA; v_call: TRBV28; cdr3_aa: CATWTGVRNQPQHF; cdr3_nt: TGTGCCACGTGGACAGGGGTTCGCAATCAGCCCCAGCATTTT
j_call: TRBJ1-2; d_call: NA; clone_size: NA; v_call: TRBV25-1; cdr3_aa: CASSTGLWGGYTF; cdr3_nt: TGTGCCAGCTCAACCGGGCTATGGGGTGGCTACACCTTC
j_call: TRBJ1-2; d_call: NA; clone_size: many; v_call: TRBV20-1; cdr3_aa: CSAKTGTDGSRGYTF; cdr3_nt: TGCAGTGCTAAGACCGGGACCGACGGTTCTAGGGGCTACACCTTC
j_call: TRBJ2-7; d_call: NA; clone_size: few; v_call: TRBV5-4; cdr3_aa: CASSPTTASYEQYF; cdr3_nt: TGTGCCAGCAGCCCCACGACAGCCTCCTACGAGCAGTACTTC
j_call: TRBJ1-2; d_call: NA; clone_size: NA; v_call: TRBV9; cdr3_aa: CASSGAEGGSGGYTF; cdr3_nt: TGTGCCAGCAGCGGTGCTGAGGGGGGTTCGGGTGGCTACACCTTC
j_call: TRBJ1-2; d_call: NA; clone_size: NA; v_call: TRBV7-2; cdr3_aa: CASSTIANYGYTF; cdr3_nt: TGTGCCAGCAGTACGATCGCTAACTATGGCTACACCTTC
j_call: TRBJ2-1; d_call: NA; clone_size: few; v_call: TRBV20-1; cdr3_aa: CSARDRRVSYNEQFF; cdr3_nt: TGCAGTGCTAGAGATCGTCGGGTTTCCTACAATGAGCAGTTCTTC
j_call: TRBJ1-6; d_call: NA; clone_size: few; v_call: TRBV12-3/TRBV12-4; cdr3_aa: CASTFRRLQYNSPLHF; cdr3_nt: TGTGCCAGCACCTTCCGGCGCCTCCAGTATAATTCACCCCTCCACTTT
j_call: TRBJ1-2; d_call: NA; clone_size: few; v_call: TRBV29-1; cdr3_aa: CSVGGLDGYTF; cdr3_nt: TGCAGCGTTGGGGGCCTGGATGGCTACACCTTC
j_call: TRBJ2-3; d_call: TRBD2; clone_size: few; v_call: TRBV19; cdr3_aa: CASSRRGGTTDTQYF; cdr3_nt: TGTGCCAGTAGTAGGCGGGGGGGGACTACAGATACGCAGTATTTT
j_call: TRBJ1-2; d_call: TRBD1; clone_size: NA; v_call: TRBV25-1; cdr3_aa: CASTHFGQANYGYTF; cdr3_nt: TGTGCCAGCACCCATTTCGGACAGGCCAACTATGGCTACACCTTC
j_call: TRBJ2-3; d_call: NA; clone_size: few; v_call: TRBV7-3; cdr3_aa: CASSLMGGTDTQYF; cdr3_nt: TGTGCCAGCAGCCTAATGGGGGGCACAGATACGCAGTATTTT
j_call: TRBJ2-2; d_call: NA; clone_size: few; v_call: TRBV5-6; cdr3_aa: CASSLALIYTGELFF; cdr3_nt: TGTGCCAGCAGCTTGGCCCTGATATACACCGGGGAGCTGTTTTTT
j_call: TRBJ2-3; d_call: TRBD2; clone_size: NA; v_call: TRBV20-1; cdr3_aa: CSASDPAGGPDTQYF; cdr3_nt: TGCAGTGCTAGTGATCCAGCGGGGGGGCCAGATACGCAGTATTTT
j_call: TRBJ1-6; d_call: NA; clone_size: few; v_call: TRBV7-9; cdr3_aa: CASSLASGLPLHF; cdr3_nt: TGTGCCAGCAGCTTAGCCTCGGGTCTTCCCCTCCACTTT
j_call: TRBJ1-2; d_call: TRBD1; clone_size: NA; v_call: TRBV9; cdr3_aa: CASSPHSYRGRIYTF; cdr3_nt: TGTGCCAGCAGCCCACACTCCTACAGGGGGCGAATCTACACCTTC
j_call: TRBJ2-3; d_call: TRBD2; clone_size: NA; v_call: TRBV19; cdr3_aa: CASRSGGGTDTQYF; cdr3_nt: TGTGCCAGTCGCTCCGGGGGGGGTACAGATACGCAGTATTTT
j_call: TRBJ2-7; d_call: TRBD2; clone_size: many; v_call: TRBV10-3; cdr3_aa: CAISRKGASGGYEQYF; cdr3_nt: TGTGCCATCAGCCGAAAAGGGGCTAGCGGGGGCTACGAGCAGTACTTC
j_call: TRBJ1-2; d_call: NA; clone_size: many; v_call: TRBV7-2; cdr3_aa: CASSLSLSGLGYTF; cdr3_nt: TGTGCCAGCAGCTTATCCTTGTCAGGGCTAGGCTACACCTTC
j_call: TRBJ1-6; d_call: TRBD1; clone_size: NA; v_call: TRBV9; cdr3_aa: CASSALTGREGPLHF; cdr3_nt: TGTGCCAGCAGCGCACTGACAGGGCGTGAGGGACCCCTCCACTTT
j_call: TRBJ2-5; d_call: NA; clone_size: NA; v_call: TRBV10-2; cdr3_aa: CASSERLGQQETQYF; cdr3_nt: TGCGCCAGCAGTGAGAGGCTAGGACAGCAAGAGACCCAGTACTTC
j_call: TRBJ2-2; d_call: NA; clone_size: once; v_call: TRBV29-1; cdr3_aa: CNVHDNTGELFF; cdr3_nt: TGCAACGTCCATGATAACACCGGGGAGCTGTTTTTT
j_call: TRBJ2-1; d_call: TRBD2; clone_size: many; v_call: TRBV25-1; cdr3_aa: CASSALGREGFDEQFF; cdr3_nt: TGTGCCAGCAGTGCCCTCGGGCGGGAGGGGTTCGATGAGCAGTTCTTC
j_call: TRBJ1-2; d_call: TRBD1; clone_size: few; v_call: TRBV12-3/TRBV12-4; cdr3_aa: CASSLGFGQGPYFYGYTF; cdr3_nt: TGTGCCAGCAGTTTAGGATTCGGACAGGGGCCTTATTTTTATGGCTACACCTTC
j_call: TRBJ2-7; d_call: NA; clone_size: NA; v_call: TRBV3-1; cdr3_aa: CASSQGWSYEQYF; cdr3_nt: TGTGCCAGCAGCCAGGGCTGGTCCTACGAGCAGTACTTC
j_call: TRBJ2-3; d_call: TRBD2; clone_size: few; v_call: TRBV20-1; cdr3_aa: CSARVAGRTDTQYF; cdr3_nt: TGCAGTGCTAGAGTAGCGGGACGCACAGATACGCAGTATTTT
j_call: TRBJ2-3; d_call: NA; clone_size: many; v_call: TRBV2; cdr3_aa: CASSERGDTQYF; cdr3_nt: TGTGCCAGCAGTGAGAGGGGAGATACGCAGTATTTT
j_call: TRBJ1-2; d_call: TRBD1; clone_size: few; v_call: TRBV29-1; cdr3_aa: CSVEDLGGKSRDSENYGYTF; cdr3_nt: TGCAGCGTTGAAGATTTGGGTGGTAAGTCCCGGGACAGCGAAAACTATGGCTACACCTTC
j_call: TRBJ2-7; d_call: NA; clone_size: NA; v_call: TRBV5-1; cdr3_aa: CASSSGAGRPAYEQYF; cdr3_nt: TGCGCCAGCAGCTCGGGGGCCGGGAGACCCGCCTACGAGCAGTACTTC
j_call: TRBJ2-7; d_call: TRBD1; clone_size: NA; v_call: TRBV12-3/TRBV12-4; cdr3_aa: CASSPSGTGGYF; cdr3_nt: TGTGCCAGCAGTCCGTCGGGCACAGGGGGGTACTTC
j_call: TRBJ1-2; d_call: NA; clone_size: many; v_call: TRBV20-1; cdr3_aa: CSARTNPYGYTF; cdr3_nt: TGCAGTGCCCGGACCAACCCGTATGGCTACACCTTC